These 15 T cell receptor beta chains originate from one sample sequenced in a study of blood T cells in healthy people across ages. Next came a second PCR, run for about 6 to 12 cycles, which used a sample-barcoded 5' primer along with a J-beta primer mix. TCRdb redid the calling of the 5' RACE reads with MiXCR, one entry per CDR3 protein. This table has approximately 850,000 distinct CDR3 sequences, roughly 44% appearing once. Specimen: blood. The source of these receptors is a man between 60 and 75 years old in good health.

In this sample, this clonotype turned up a few times. The V gene is TRBV20-1, the J gene TRBJ2-3; the D call may be TRBD1 or TRBD2 (5 bases each). The CDR3 contains 14 residues. The V end was cut by 6 bases, the J end by 5 bases, with 18 bases between. CDR1 is DFQATT, CDR2 SNEGSKA, per germline (reference sequence). The CDR3 region is CSAPGARVGDTQYF. CDR3 in DNA: TGCAGTGCCCCCGGGGCCAGGGTAGGAGATACGCAGTATTTT.

This clonotype was seen a handful of times. This rearrangement joins TRBV5-6 to TRBJ2-7, with TRBD2 matching 7 bases. The length of the CDR3 is 17 residues. In germline, CDR1 is SGHDT, CDR2 YYEEEE. Trimming at V came to 0 bases and at J to 0 bases, leaving 9 bases not matched to a gene. CDR3 amino acids: CASSLDFPSGISYEQYF. CDR3 nucleotide sequence: TGTGCCAGCAGCTTGGACTTCCCTAGCGGCATCTCCTACGAGCAGTACTTC. The full variable domain, with the rest looked up from reference TRBV5-6 and TRBJ2-7, is DAGVTQSPTHLIKTRGQQVTLRCSPKSGHDTVSWYQQALGQGPQFIFQYYEEEERQRGNFPDRFSGHQFPNYSSELNVNALLLGDSALYLCASSLDFPSGISYEQYFGPGTRLTVT.

The chain couples TRBV6-6 to TRBJ2-2, with D possibly TRBD2 on 6 matching bases. Trimming left V 10 bases short and J 3 bases short, with 18 bases between. The CDR3 runs to 15 residues. Germline CDR1 is MNHNY and CDR2 is SVGAGI (reference sequence). CDR3 bases: TGTGCCACCCGGCGCACTAGCTTATACACCGGGGAGCTGTTTTTT. It encodes CATRRTSLYTGELFF.

The chain carries TRBV7-2 and TRBJ2-4; weak D call: TRBD2 (6 bases). Germline CDR1 is SGHTA and CDR2 is FQGNSA. The CDR3 consists of 13 residues. The ends were cut back, 5 bases at V and 7 bases at J, with 12 bases in the middle. CDR3 region: CASSAPGLNIQYF. The DNA of the CDR3 is TGTGCCAGCAGCGCCCCGGGACTGAACATTCAGTACTTC.

There are a few counts of this clonotype. The gene calls are TRBV29-1 and TRBJ1-2; D not resolved. The CDR3 length is 15 residues. Germline V gene sequence: CDR1 SQVTM, CDR2 ANQGSEA. The V and J ends lost 4 bases and 3 bases respectively, with 18 bases between them. DNA of the CDR3: TGCAGCGTTGCCATGGGAGGGCAGAGCCACTATGGCTACACCTTC. Translated: CSVAMGGQSHYGYTF.

As regards this clonotype: This clone may be a read error of a much larger clone one base away. The genes are TRBV29-1 and TRBJ2-5, with D perhaps matching TRBD1 or TRBD2 (5 bases each). CDR3 length equals 12 residues. Germline-derived CDR1 and CDR2 are SQVTM and ANQGSEA. Trimming left V 5 bases short and J 11 bases short, with 18 bases between. The CDR3 spells CSVRGTYNEQYF. The DNA for the CDR3 is TGCAGCGTTCGAGGGACCTACAATGAGCAGTACTTC.

The chain combines TRBV10-3 with TRBJ1-5; 7 positions match TRBD1. There are 13 residues in the CDR3. Germline V gives CDR1 ENHRY, CDR2 SYGVKD. Trimming removed 6 bases from V and 3 bases from J; junction bases left unmatched: 2. CDR3 protein: CAIRGTDNQPQHF. CDR3 nucleotides: TGTGCCATCAGGGGGACAGACAATCAGCCCCAGCATTTT.

The chain employs TRBV20-1 and TRBJ2-7; 7 bases fit TRBD1. This CDR3 region has 13 residues. CDR1 is DFQATT and CDR2 is SNEGSKA in the germline V gene (reference sequence). DNA of the CDR3: TGCAACCTACAGGGGAACGTGTTGGATGAGCAGTACTTC. Protein sequence: CNLQGNVLDEQYF.

This clonotype was observed at least ten times. The V gene is TRBV7-2, the J gene TRBJ2-5; 10 nucleotides match TRBD2. Germline loops: CDR1 SGHTA, CDR2 FQGNSA. The CDR3 has 17 residues. Germline trimming cut 5 bases from V and 5 bases from J; bases unmatched to any gene: 14. The CDR3 sequence: CASSTKAGGTLGETQYF. The CDR3 DNA is TGTGCCAGCAGCACCAAAGCGGGGGGGACTTTGGGGGAGACCCAGTACTTC.

The chain carries TRBV7-9 and TRBJ1-1; 7 nucleotides match TRBD1. Unmatched junction bases numbered 5, after V lost 3 bases and J lost 1 base. CDR3 length equals 15 residues. Germline V lookup: CDR1 SEHNR, CDR2 FQNEAQ (reference sequence). The CDR3 loop is CASSFQGGANTEAFF. The CDR3 nucleotides are TGTGCCAGCAGCTTCCAGGGGGGCGCGAACACTGAAGCTTTCTTT.

This clonotype was recorded a few times. The rearrangement joins TRBV5-1 to TRBJ2-3; either TRBD1 or TRBD2 may fit D (6 bases each). The CDR3 runs 15 residues. CDR1 and CDR2 (germline): SGHRS, YFSETQ. V lost 4 bases and J lost 2, with 14 bases in between. The CDR3: CASSRGWTTTDTQYF. CDR3 DNA: TGCGCCAGCAGCAGGGGGTGGACTACCACAGATACGCAGTATTTT.

V is TRBV18 and J is TRBJ2-5; 9 nucleotides line up with TRBD1. The CDR3 contains 15 residues. The ends lost 1 base at V and 4 bases at J; junction bases unmatched: 4. Germline CDR1 reads KGHSH; CDR2 reads LQKENI. This CDR3 is CASSPLQGAGETQYF. CDR3 nucleotide sequence: TGTGCCAGCTCACCACTACAGGGGGCAGGAGAGACCCAGTACTTC.

The rearrangement uses TRBV9 and TRBJ2-4; the D gene is possibly TRBD2 (5 bases). Germline V gives CDR1 SGDLS, CDR2 YYNGEE. Trimming removed 3 bases from V and 8 bases from J, with 12 bases in between. The CDR3 is made up of 13 amino acids. The CDR3 spells CASSATGEDIQYF. The CDR3 DNA sequence: TGTGCCAGCAGCGCCACCGGGGAAGACATTCAGTACTTC. Full variable domain (missing parts from reference TRBV9 and TRBJ2-4): DSGVTQTPKHLITATGQRVTLRCSPRSGDLSVYWYQQSLDQGLQFLIQYYNGEERAKGNILERFSAQQFPDLHSELNLSSLELGDSALYFCASSATGEDIQYFGAGTRLSVL.

This clonotype has only a few counts. V is TRBV4-3 and J is TRBJ1-5; unclear D gene. V was trimmed by 0 bases and J by 7 bases, leaving 16 bases between them. The CDR3 is 16 residues long. CDR1 and CDR2 (germline): LGHNA, YSLEER. The CDR3 DNA is TGCGCCAGCAGCCAAGATAGAGGAGCTCGGAAACAGCCCCAGCATTTT. This gives the protein CASSQDRGARKQPQHF.

This sequence joins TRBV4-1 and TRBJ1-4; TRBD1 aligns across 8 bases. Trimming removed 0 bases from V and 11 bases from J; junction bases left unmatched: 8. CDR3 length equals 15 residues. CDR1 and CDR2 from the germline V gene are MGHRA and YSYEKL. CDR3 nucleotides: TGCGCCAGCAGCCAAGATTGGCAGGGGGCGGTTAAACTGTTTTTT. Translated: CASSQDWQGAVKLFF.